A selection of T cell receptor beta chains follows, all from one sample in a study of T cell responses to AZD1222 COVID-19 vaccine. The data were produced by immunoSEQ multiplex PCR, yet TCRdb's version contains in-frame clones alone and is incomplete. The sample yields 100,000 or so clones, roughly 89% seen once. Sample: peripheral blood, taken on day 0 of AZD1222 vaccination. The receptors originated from an adult in good health. The CDR3 runs from the conserved cysteine through the conserved F or W. D genes are given only for firm matches. Only some rows state a clone size, as once, few, many or a class for expanded clones.

abundance	j_gene	d_gene	v_gene	CDR3nt	CDR3aa
many	TRBJ2-5	NA	TRBV7-8	TGTGCCAGCAGCGACGGCGAGACCCAGTACTTC	CASSDGETQYF
NA	TRBJ1-2	NA	TRBV5-1	TGCGCCAGCAGCACCATGGAGGGAGGAGGATATGGCTACACCTTC	CASSTMEGGGYGYTF
once	TRBJ1-1	NA	TRBV6-1	TGTGCCAGCATCTCCGGAACCTTGAACACTGAAGCTTTCTTT	CASISGTLNTEAFF
NA	TRBJ2-5	TRBD1	TRBV2	TGTGCCAGCAGTGTCGAACAGGGGCAAGAGACCCAGTACTTC	CASSVEQGQETQYF
NA	TRBJ2-7	NA	TRBV11-2	TGTGCCAGCAGCCCCCTCTGGACCTACGAGCAGTACTTC	CASSPLWTYEQYF
few	TRBJ2-1	TRBD1	TRBV19	TGTGCCAGTAGTATTCGACAGGGGGCCAATGAGCAGTTCTTC	CASSIRQGANEQFF
NA	TRBJ1-5	NA	TRBV19	TGTGCCAGTACCCTCCCGGACCAAGACGGACAGCCCCAGCATTTT	CASTLPDQDGQPQHF
once	TRBJ1-1	NA	TRBV18	TGTGCCAGCTACGCTGGGGTTTCTGAAGCTTTCTTT	CASYAGVSEAFF
once	TRBJ2-4	TRBD2	TRBV6-1	TGTGCCAGCAGTGATTGGACTAGCGGGAGAAACATTCAGTACTTC	CASSDWTSGRNIQYF
NA	TRBJ2-7	TRBD1	TRBV5-1	TGCGCCAGCAGCCAACCTATTGGGACAGGGATATACGAGCAGTACTTC	CASSQPIGTGIYEQYF
NA	TRBJ1-1	NA	TRBV11-2	TGTGCCAGCAGCTTAATGGGACAGAACACTGAAGCTTTCTTT	CASSLMGQNTEAFF
NA	TRBJ2-2	NA	TRBV7-9	TGTGCCAGCAGCCCTCACTTCCAGGGGTCCAACACCGGGGAGCTGTTTTTT	CASSPHFQGSNTGELFF
NA	TRBJ1-4	TRBD1	TRBV7-9	TGTGCCAGCAGCCGGGGGACAGCTGAAAAACTGTTTTTT	CASSRGTAEKLFF
once	TRBJ1-1	NA	TRBV7-9	TGTGCCAGCAGCTTAGCTTCAGCCACTGAAGCTTTCTTT	CASSLASATEAFF
NA	TRBJ2-3	TRBD2	TRBV5-1	TGCGCCAGCAGCTTGACGCGTCCCGAGCGGGAAGATACGCAGTATTTT	CASSLTRPEREDTQYF
once	TRBJ1-1	TRBD1	TRBV11-2	TGTGCCAGCAGTCGACGGCCTGGACAGGAGAACACTGAAGCTTTCTTT	CASSRRPGQENTEAFF
NA	TRBJ1-3	TRBD1	TRBV5-1	TGCGCCAGCAGCAACTACAGGGGGCCTGGAAACACCATATATTTT	CASSNYRGPGNTIYF
once	TRBJ2-3	NA	TRBV15	TGTGCCACCAGCAGAGATCGTGGCTTCCCAGATACGCAGTATTTT	CATSRDRGFPDTQYF
NA	TRBJ2-1	TRBD1	TRBV12-3/TRBV12-4	TGTGCCAGCAGTCACGGGACAGGTGAACAGTTCTTC	CASSHGTGEQFF
NA	TRBJ1-2	NA	TRBV9	TGTGCCAGCAGCGGCAGGGGCAGGGGTGGCTACACCTTC	CASSGRGRGGYTF
NA	TRBJ1-2	NA	TRBV28	TGTGCCAGCAGTTTAGGGACATCGCTTAAAGGCTACACCTTC	CASSLGTSLKGYTF
NA	TRBJ1-5	NA	TRBV6-5	TGTGCCAGCATGGGCAGCCATTTTAATCAGCCCCAGCATTTT	CASMGSHFNQPQHF
NA	TRBJ2-5	NA	TRBV19	TGTGCCAGCAGGCGGCAGGGAGAGACCCAGTACTTC	CASRRQGETQYF
NA	TRBJ2-1	NA	TRBV11-2	TGTGCCAGCAGCTTAGCGGGTTCGTACGCCGGGGACAATGAGCAGTTCTTC	CASSLAGSYAGDNEQFF
NA	TRBJ2-1	NA	TRBV9	TGTGCCAGCAGCGTAGAGGGGACTTACAATGAGCAGTTCTTC	CASSVEGTYNEQFF
NA	TRBJ1-4	TRBD1	TRBV7-9	TGTGCCACCGCACAGGGGCTTAATGAAAAACTGTTTTTT	CATAQGLNEKLFF
once	TRBJ1-2	NA	TRBV6-5	TGTGCCAGCAGCCAAACAGGGCTGCGTGGCTACACCTTC	CASSQTGLRGYTF
NA	TRBJ2-1	TRBD2	TRBV5-1	TGCGCCAGCGGCATGAATAGCGGGAGGGCCTGGGATGAGCAGTTCTTC	CASGMNSGRAWDEQFF
NA	TRBJ2-1	TRBD2	TRBV6-5	TGTGCCAGCACCCTGGCAGGAGCGGGGAGTGACGAGCAGTTCTTC	CASTLAGAGSDEQFF
NA	TRBJ2-7	NA	TRBV12-3/TRBV12-4	TGTGCCAGCAGTTCGGGCCTGGCACAGTACTTC	CASSSGLAQYF
NA	TRBJ1-1	TRBD1	TRBV6-2/TRBV6-3	TGTGCCAGCAGATACCGACAGGGACAGACGACTGAAGCTTTCTTT	CASRYRQGQTTEAFF
NA	TRBJ1-1	NA	TRBV1	TGCACCAGCAGCCAATGTTTAGTGACGGGACTAATCGCCATGAACACTGAAGCTTTCTTT	CTSSQCLVTGLIAMNTEAFF